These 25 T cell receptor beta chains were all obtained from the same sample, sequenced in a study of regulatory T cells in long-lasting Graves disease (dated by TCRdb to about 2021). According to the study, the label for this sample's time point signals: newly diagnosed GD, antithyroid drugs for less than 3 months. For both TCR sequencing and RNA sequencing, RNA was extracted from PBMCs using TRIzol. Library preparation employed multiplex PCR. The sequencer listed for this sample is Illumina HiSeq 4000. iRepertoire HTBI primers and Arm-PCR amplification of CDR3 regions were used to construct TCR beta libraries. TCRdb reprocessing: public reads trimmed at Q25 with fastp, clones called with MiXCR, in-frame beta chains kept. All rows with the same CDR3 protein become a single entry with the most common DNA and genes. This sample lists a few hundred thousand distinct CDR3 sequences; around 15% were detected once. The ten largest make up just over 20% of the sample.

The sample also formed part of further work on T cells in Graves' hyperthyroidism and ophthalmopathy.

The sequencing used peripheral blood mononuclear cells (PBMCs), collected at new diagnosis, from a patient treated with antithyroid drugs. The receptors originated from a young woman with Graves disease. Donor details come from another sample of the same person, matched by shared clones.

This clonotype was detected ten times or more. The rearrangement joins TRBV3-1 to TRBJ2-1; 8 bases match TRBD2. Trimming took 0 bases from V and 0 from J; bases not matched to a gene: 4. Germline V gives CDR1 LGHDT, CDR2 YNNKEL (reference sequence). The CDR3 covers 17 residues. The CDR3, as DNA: TGTGCCAGCAGCCAAGATGCGGGGGGCAGCTCCTACAATGAGCAGTTCTTC. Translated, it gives CASSQDAGGSSYNEQFF.

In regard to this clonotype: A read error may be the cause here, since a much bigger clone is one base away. The CDR3 protein is CASSSTRISYEQFF. Written as DNA, the CDR3 is TGTGCCAGCAGCTCGACACGTATATCCTACGAGCAGTTCTTC. J is TRBJ2-1 and V is TRBV11-2; D uncertain. The ends were cut back, 4 bases at V and 10 bases at J, with 17 bases in the middle. The CDR3 extends over 14 amino acids. Germline assignment: CDR1 SGHAT and CDR2 FQNNGV.

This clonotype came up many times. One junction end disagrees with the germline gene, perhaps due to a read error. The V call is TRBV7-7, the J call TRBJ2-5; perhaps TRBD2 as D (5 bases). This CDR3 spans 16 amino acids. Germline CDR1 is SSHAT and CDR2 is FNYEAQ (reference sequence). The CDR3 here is CASSHPPSRDKETQYF. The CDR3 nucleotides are TGTGCTAGCAGCCACCCCCCAAGTCGGGATAAAGAGACCCAGTACTTC. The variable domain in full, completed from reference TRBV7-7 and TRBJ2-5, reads GAGVSQSPRYKVTKRGQDVTLRCDPISSHATLYWYQQALGQGPEFLTYFNYEAQPDKSGLPSDRFSAERPEGSISTLTIQRTEQRDSAMYRCASSHPPSRDKETQYFGPGTRLLVL.

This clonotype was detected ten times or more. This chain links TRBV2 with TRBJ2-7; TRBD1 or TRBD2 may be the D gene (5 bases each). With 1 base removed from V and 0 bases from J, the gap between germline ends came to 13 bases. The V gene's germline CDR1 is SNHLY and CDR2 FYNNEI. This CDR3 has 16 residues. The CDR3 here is CASSEGGRASSYEQYF. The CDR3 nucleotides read TGTGCCAGCAGTGAAGGGGGACGGGCGAGCTCCTACGAGCAGTACTTC.

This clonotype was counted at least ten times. The CDR3 sequence is CASSAGSSSTDTQYF. Written as DNA, the CDR3 is TGCGCCAGCAGCGCCGGGAGTTCTAGCACAGATACGCAGTATTTT. The J gene is TRBJ2-3, the V gene TRBV5-1; the D gene is possibly TRBD2 (6 bases). CDR3 length equals 15 residues. Germline V gives CDR1 SGHRS, CDR2 YFSETQ. Trimming took 4 bases from V and 0 from J, leaving 12 bases between them.

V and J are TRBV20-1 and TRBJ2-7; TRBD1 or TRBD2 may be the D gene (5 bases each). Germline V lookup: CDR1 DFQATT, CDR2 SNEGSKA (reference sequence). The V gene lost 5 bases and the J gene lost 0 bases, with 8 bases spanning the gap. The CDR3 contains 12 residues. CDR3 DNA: TGCAGTGCTGGGACGGACTCCTACGAGCAGTACTTC. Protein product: CSAGTDSYEQYF.

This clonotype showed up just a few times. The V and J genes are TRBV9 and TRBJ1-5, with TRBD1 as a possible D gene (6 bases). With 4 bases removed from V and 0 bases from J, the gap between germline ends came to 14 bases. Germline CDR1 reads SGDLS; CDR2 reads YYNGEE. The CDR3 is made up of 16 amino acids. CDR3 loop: CASSTGDTYSNQPQHF. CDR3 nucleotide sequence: TGTGCCAGCAGCACCGGGGACACTTATAGCAATCAGCCCCAGCATTTT.

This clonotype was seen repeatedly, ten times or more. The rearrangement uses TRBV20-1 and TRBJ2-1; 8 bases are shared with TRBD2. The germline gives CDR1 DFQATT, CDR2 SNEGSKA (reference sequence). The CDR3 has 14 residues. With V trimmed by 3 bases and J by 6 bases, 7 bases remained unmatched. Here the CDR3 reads CSASLLAGPNEQFF. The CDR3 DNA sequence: TGCAGTGCTAGTTTGTTAGCGGGACCCAATGAGCAGTTCTTC.

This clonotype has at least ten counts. The CDR3 sequence is CASSESREGQDNEQFF. CDR3 sequence (DNA): TGTGCCAGCAGTGAATCGCGGGAGGGCCAAGACAATGAGCAGTTCTTC. The V call is TRBV2, the J call TRBJ2-1; TRBD2 aligns across 9 bases. CDR1 SNHLY and CDR2 FYNNEI come from the germline V gene. The CDR3 is made up of 16 amino acids. V lost 2 bases and J lost 5; bases outside the gene matches: 7.

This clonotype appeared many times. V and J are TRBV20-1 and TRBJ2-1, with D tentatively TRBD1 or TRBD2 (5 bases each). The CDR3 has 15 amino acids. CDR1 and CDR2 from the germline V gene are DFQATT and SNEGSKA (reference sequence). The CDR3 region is CSATPRPEGYNEQFF. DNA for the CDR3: TGCAGCGCAACCCCCAGGCCAGAGGGGTACAATGAGCAGTTCTTC.

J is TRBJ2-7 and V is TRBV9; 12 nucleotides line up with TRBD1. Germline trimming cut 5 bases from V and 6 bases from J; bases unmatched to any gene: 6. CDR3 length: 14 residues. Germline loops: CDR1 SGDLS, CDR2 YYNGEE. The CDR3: CASSPGQGAAEQYF. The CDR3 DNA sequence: TGTGCCAGCAGTCCGGGACAGGGGGCGGCCGAGCAGTACTTC.

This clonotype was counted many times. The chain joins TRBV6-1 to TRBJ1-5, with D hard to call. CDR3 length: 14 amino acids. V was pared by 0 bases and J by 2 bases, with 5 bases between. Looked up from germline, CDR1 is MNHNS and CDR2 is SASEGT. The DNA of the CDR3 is TGTGCCAGCAGTGAAGCCTTAGGCAATCAGCCCCAGCATTTT. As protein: CASSEALGNQPQHF.

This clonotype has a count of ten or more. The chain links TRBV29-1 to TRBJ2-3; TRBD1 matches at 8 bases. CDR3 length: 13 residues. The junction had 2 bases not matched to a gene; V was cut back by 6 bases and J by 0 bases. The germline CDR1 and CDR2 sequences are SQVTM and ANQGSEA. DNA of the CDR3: TGCAGCGTGGACAGGGAAAGCACAGATACGCAGTATTTT. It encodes CSVDRESTDTQYF.

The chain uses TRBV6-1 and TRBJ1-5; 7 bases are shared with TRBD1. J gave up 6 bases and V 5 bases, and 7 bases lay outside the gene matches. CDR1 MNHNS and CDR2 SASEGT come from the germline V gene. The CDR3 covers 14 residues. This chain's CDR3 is CASSRDSFGQPQHF. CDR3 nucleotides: TGTGCCAGCAGTCGGGACAGTTTTGGTCAGCCCCAGCATTTT.

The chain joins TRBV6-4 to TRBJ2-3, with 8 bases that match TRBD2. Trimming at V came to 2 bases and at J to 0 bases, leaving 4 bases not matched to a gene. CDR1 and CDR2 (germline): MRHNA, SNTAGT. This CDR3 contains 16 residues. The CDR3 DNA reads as TGTGCCAGCAGTGACACACTAGCGGCTAGCACAGATACGCAGTATTTT. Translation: CASSDTLAASTDTQYF.

This CDR3 is CSASHPPDRNQPQHF. DNA for the CDR3: TGCAGTGCTAGTCACCCGCCGGACAGGAATCAGCCCCAGCATTTT. This rearrangement joins TRBV20-1 to TRBJ1-5, with TRBD1 matching over 7 bases. Germline CDR1 is DFQATT and CDR2 is SNEGSKA (reference sequence). J was trimmed by 4 bases and V by 3 bases; bases with no gene match: 9. The CDR3 runs 15 residues.

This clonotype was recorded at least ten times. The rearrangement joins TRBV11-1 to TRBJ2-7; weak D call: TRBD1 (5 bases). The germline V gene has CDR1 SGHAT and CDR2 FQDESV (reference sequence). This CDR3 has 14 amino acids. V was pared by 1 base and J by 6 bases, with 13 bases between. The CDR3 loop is CASSLGQGVGEQYF. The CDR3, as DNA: TGTGCCAGCAGCTTAGGTCAGGGCGTCGGCGAGCAGTACTTC.

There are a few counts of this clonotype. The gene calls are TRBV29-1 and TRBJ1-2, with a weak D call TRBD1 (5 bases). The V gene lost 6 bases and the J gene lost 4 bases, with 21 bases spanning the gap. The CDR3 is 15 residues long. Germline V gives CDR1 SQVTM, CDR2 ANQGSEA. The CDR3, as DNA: TGCAGCGTCCCGACGCTCTCGGACAAGGGCTATGGCTACACCTTC. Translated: CSVPTLSDKGYGYTF.

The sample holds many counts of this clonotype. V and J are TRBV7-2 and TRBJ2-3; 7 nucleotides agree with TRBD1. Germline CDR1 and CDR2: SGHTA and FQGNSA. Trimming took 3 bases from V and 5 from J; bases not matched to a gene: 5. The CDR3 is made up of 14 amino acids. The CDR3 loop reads CASSFRQGGDTQYF. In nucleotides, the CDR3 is TGTGCCAGCAGCTTTAGACAGGGTGGAGATACGCAGTATTTT.

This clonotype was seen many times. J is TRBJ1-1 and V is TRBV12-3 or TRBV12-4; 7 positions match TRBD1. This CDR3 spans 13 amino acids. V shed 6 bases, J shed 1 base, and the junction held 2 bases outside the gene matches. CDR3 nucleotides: TGTGCCAGCAGACGGACAGGGAACACTGAAGCTTTCTTT. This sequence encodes CASRRTGNTEAFF.

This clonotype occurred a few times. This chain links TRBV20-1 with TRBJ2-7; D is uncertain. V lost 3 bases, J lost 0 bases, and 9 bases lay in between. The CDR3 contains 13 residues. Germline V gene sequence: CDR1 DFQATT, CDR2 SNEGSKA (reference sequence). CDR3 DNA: TGCAGTGCTAGGGAAGAAAGCTCCTACGAGCAGTACTTC. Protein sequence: CSAREESSYEQYF.

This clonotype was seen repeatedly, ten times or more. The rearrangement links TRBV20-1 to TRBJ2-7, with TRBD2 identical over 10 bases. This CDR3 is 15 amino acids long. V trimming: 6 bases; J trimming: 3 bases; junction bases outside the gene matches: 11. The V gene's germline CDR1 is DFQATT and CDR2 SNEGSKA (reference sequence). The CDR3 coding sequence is TGCAGTGCCAGATTAAGCGGGAGGGCTTACTACGAGCAGTACTTC. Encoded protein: CSARLSGRAYYEQYF.

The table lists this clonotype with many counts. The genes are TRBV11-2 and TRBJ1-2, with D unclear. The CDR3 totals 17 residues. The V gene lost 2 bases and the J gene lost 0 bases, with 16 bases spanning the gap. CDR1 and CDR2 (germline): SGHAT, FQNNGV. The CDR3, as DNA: TGTGCCAGCAGCTTAAACCCCGGACTAGATCCTAACTATGGCTACACCTTC. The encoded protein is CASSLNPGLDPNYGYTF.

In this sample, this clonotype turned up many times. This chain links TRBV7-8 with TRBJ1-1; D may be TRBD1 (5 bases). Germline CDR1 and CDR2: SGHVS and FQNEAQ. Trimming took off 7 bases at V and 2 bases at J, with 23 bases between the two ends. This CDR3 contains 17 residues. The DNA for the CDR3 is TGTGCCAGCACCAACCCACGAGGGGATACCTTTAACACTGAAGCTTTCTTT. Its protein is CASTNPRGDTFNTEAFF.

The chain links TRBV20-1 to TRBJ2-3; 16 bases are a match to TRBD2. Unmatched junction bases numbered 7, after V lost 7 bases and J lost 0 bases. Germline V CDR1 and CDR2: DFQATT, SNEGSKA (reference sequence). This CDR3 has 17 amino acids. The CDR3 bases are TGCAGTGTACCGGGACTAGCGGGGGGGTTTAGCACAGATACGCAGTATTTT. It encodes CSVPGLAGGFSTDTQYF.